This T cell receptor beta chain was documented in a study of blood T cell repertoires in COVID-19. Overall study: The study drew acute and convalescent COVID-19 samples from the United States, Italy and Spain. PBMCs, B-cell-depleted T cells, or T cells provided the cDNA or gDNA that made up the material.

CDR1 is SGHVS, CDR2 FQNEAQ, per germline. The CDR3 has 15 amino acids. V shed 6 bases and J shed 5 bases, with 16 bases lying between them. Original data processing: The authors estimated nucleated cell counts from reference gene primer amplification. Repertoires were generated with immunoSEQ multiplex PCR, while TCRdb's copy carries only in-frame clones and drops some. Clone size and V and J calls were adopted from that table, with D and trimming inferred from the DNA. The sample carries under 300,000 clones, 82% recorded once. Only a few counts were recorded for this clone. Sequencing was done on a sample of peripheral blood. The sequence was collected from an elderly woman with active or convalescent COVID-19. This sequence joins TRBV7-8 and TRBJ1-4; D is uncertain. CDR3 loop: CASRLSSGENEKLFF. The CDR3 DNA reads TGTGCCAGCAGACTAAGCTCTGGGGAGAATGAAAAACTGTTTTTT.